This entry describes one TCR beta chain. Its antigen is not identified. This entry comes from a study of STAT5B mutations in CD4+ large granular lymphocyte leukemia. V lost 6 bases to trimming and J lost 7 bases, with 18 bases between them. CDR1 and CDR2 (germline): MNHEY, SVGAGI. The CDR3 is 15 amino acids. Study observations and caveats: 8/27 top patient clones versus 2/35 control clones were TRBV06-family. Patient CD4-sorted repertoires stayed more clonal than healthy ones after leukemic-clone removal.

This table comes from immunoSEQ multiplex PCR, and its TCRdb copy is limited to in-frame clones, with some not included. The repertoire holds approximately 35,000 clones, with over 60% as singletons. The specimen sequenced was CD4+ T cells from blood buffy coats. This chain joins TRBV6-5 and TRBJ1-4; possible D gene TRBD1, 6 bases. The source is a human donor in good health. The CDR3 DNA reads as TGTGCCAGCAGCCCTGAGGGGGGTTCGAGTGAAAAACTGTTTTTT. This codes for CASSPEGGSSEKLFF.